The following is a T cell receptor (beta chain) sequence with its context. Its binding antigen is unknown. No clone much larger than this one lies a single base away; base qualities are absent. Each collaborating institution followed its own protocols to collect whole blood in K2EDTA tubes. For TCRbeta analysis, collaborators shipped samples as frozen whole blood, isolated PBMCs, or DNA extracted from either of those sample types. The sample is drawn from a study of blood T cell repertoires in COVID-19 (dated by TCRdb to about 2020). About the study as a whole: Samples covering the acute and convalescent phases of COVID-19 were provided by collaborators in the United States, Italy and Spain. The material from the prospective study consisted of cDNA or gDNA derived from T cells, B-cell-depleted T cells, or PBMCs. The dataset comprised deeply sampled blood TCRbeta repertoires from subjects exposed to, actively infected with, or recovered from COVID-19. A freely available public database, intended as a resource for researchers studying the immune response to SARS-CoV-2, is where the repertoires were released. Samples came from the ongoing ImmuneRACE study (first 160 participants) plus 1,254 subjects from 6 global collaborators. Nearly every sample came with metadata listing a de-identified subject ID, COVID-19 status, age in years and sex. Where available, HLA class I and class II types were obtained from metadata supplied by the sample provider rather than from assay-based typing.

Study-wide conclusions, independent of this receptor: The amount of clinical and demographic metadata varied by source and participant and was provided uncurated.

The germline V gene yields ENHRY for CDR1 and SYGVKD for CDR2. Spanning cysteine to phenylalanine, the CDR3 consists of 13 amino acids. The DNA shown is the 39-base CDR3, in frame from base 1. V is pruned by 7 bases and J by 3 bases, leaving 2 bases of the junction without a gene match. The immunoSEQ Assay, a bias-controlled multiplex PCR, was used to amplify TCRbeta CDR3 regions from genomic DNA. The study's own analysis went as follows. The number of nucleated cells in each sample was estimated from the amplification of reference gene primers within the assay. Sequence reads were collapsed and filtered to measure the absolute abundance of every unique TCRbeta CDR3 rearrangement. For each sample, productive Simpson clonality was calculated as the square root of Simpson's diversity index over productive rearrangements. Sourced from immuneACCESS, this table was stored by TCRdb with only in-frame sequences that have V and J called. A share of the clones is absent; for the studies checked, an unresolved V gene accounts for under half, and the remainder has no known explanation. The V and J calls and clone size are taken from that table; D and trimming were inferred from the DNA. The sample includes about 290,000 clones, with about 85% observed a single time. Around 3.9% of the sample is in the top ten clones.

This clonotype originated in a woman aged 45-65 years with active or convalescent COVID-19. Input material: peripheral blood. Recombination connected TRBV10-3 to TRBJ2-3; 9 of the junction bases match TRBD1. The CDR3 sequence is CAIKGQGTDTQYF. In nucleotide form, the sequence is TGTGCCATCAAAGGACAGGGGACAGATACGCAGTATTTT.